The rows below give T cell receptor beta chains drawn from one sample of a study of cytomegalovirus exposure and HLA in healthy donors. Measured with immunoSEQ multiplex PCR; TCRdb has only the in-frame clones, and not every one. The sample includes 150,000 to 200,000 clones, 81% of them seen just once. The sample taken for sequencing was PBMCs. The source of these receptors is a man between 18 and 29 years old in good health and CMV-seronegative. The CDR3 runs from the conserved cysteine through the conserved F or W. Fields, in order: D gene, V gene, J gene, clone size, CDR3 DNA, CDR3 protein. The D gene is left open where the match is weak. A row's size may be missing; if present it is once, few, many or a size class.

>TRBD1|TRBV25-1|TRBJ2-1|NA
TGTGCCAGCAGTGGGGACAGGGTGAATTGGTTCTTC
CASSGDRVNWFF
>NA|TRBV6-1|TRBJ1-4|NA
TGTGCCAGCAGTGAAGACCGAGAACCACTGTTTTTT
CASSEDREPLFF
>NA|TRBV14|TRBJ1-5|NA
TGTGCCAGCAGCCCCTCGCGGGCAAGCAATCAGCCCCAGCATTTT
CASSPSRASNQPQHF
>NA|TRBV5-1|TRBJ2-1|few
TGCGCCAGCAGCCCCGTAGGGGGGAGGGCCCTAATGCAAAACAATGAGCAGTTCTTC
CASSPVGGRALMQNNEQFF
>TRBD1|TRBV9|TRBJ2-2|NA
TGTGCCAGCAGCGTAGGTGGTGGGACAGGGGCCACCGGGGAGCTGTTTTTT
CASSVGGGTGATGELFF
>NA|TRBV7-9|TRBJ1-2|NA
TGTGCCAGCAGCCCCGCCGGAGGGAACCTCTATGGCTACACCTTC
CASSPAGGNLYGYTF
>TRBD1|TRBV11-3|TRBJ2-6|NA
TGTGCCAGCAGCTCCGGACAGGCTGGGGCCAACGTCCTGACTTTC
CASSSGQAGANVLTF
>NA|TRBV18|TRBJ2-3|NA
TGTGCCAGCTCAAAACAGCTCTCCACAGATACGCAGTATTTT
CASSKQLSTDTQYF
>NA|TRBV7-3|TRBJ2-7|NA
TGTGCCAGCAGCCTGGACATAATGTACGAGCAGTACTTC
CASSLDIMYEQYF
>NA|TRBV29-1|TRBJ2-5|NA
TGCAGCGTTGGTCGCAGAAAAGAGACCCAGTACTTC
CSVGRRKETQYF
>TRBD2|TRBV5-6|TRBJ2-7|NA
TGTGCCAGCAGCTTGGGGGGACTAGCGAGGGAATCCGCCGAGCAGTACTTC
CASSLGGLARESAEQYF
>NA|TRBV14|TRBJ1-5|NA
TGTGCCAGCAGCCCGGGAGGCCACAATCAGCCCCAGCATTTT
CASSPGGHNQPQHF
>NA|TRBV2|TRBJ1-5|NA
TGTGCCAGCAGTGTGATCCAGGGTAATCAGCCCCAGCATTTT
CASSVIQGNQPQHF
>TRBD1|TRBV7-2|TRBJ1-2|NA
TGTGCCAGCAGCTATAGACAGGGGATTAACTATGGCTACACCTTC
CASSYRQGINYGYTF
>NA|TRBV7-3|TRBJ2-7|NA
TGTGCCAGCAGTCGGACGGACTTTAGCGAGCAGTACTTC
CASSRTDFSEQYF
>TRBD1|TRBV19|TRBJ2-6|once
TGTGCCAGTAGCGATCCGGGACAGGGGTTTTCTGGGGCCAACGTCCTGACTTTC
CASSDPGQGFSGANVLTF
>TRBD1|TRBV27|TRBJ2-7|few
TGTGCCAGCAGTCCCCTCGACAGGGGCCCCTTTTACGAGCAGTACTTC
CASSPLDRGPFYEQYF
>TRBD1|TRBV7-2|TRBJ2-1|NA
TGTGCCAGCAGCTCTCTAGGCCGGGACAGGACATCCTACAATGAGCAGTTCTTC
CASSSLGRDRTSYNEQFF
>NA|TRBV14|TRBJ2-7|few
TGTGCCAGCAGCCTCTGGACAGACGAGCAGTACTTC
CASSLWTDEQYF
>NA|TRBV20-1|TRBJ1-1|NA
TGCAGTGCCGTGGGGGCTCGAGAAGCTTTCTTT
CSAVGAREAFF
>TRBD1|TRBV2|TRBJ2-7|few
TGTGCCAGCACTCCTGACAGGGACCGCGAGCAGTACTTC
CASTPDRDREQYF
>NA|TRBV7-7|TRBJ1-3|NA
TGTGCTAGCAGACCTGGAGGAGGGTTGAGTTCTGGAAACACCATATATTTT
CASRPGGGLSSGNTIYF
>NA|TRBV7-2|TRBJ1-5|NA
TGTGCCAGCAGCATCAGGGGAAATCAGCCCCAGCATTTT
CASSIRGNQPQHF
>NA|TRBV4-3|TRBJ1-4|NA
TGCGCCAGCAGCCGTGCTTTCGGCAGGCGGGATGAAAAACTGTTTTTT
CASSRAFGRRDEKLFF
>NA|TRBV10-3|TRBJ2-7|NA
TGTGCCATCAGTGGCGGACAGCAGGTCCACGAGCAGTACTTC
CAISGGQQVHEQYF
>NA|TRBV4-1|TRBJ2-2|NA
TGCGCCAGCAGCCAGGCAGGCCTTAACACCGGGGAGCTGTTTTTT
CASSQAGLNTGELFF
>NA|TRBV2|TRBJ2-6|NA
TGTGCCAGCAGGAGAGGGGCGGGGGGGGCCAACGTCCTGACTTTC
CASRRGAGGANVLTF
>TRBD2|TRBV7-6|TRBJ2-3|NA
TGTGCCAGCAGCTATGGACTAGCGGGGGGGCAATTGACGACAGATACGCAGTATTTT
CASSYGLAGGQLTTDTQYF
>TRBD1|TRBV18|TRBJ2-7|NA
TGTGCCAGCTCAGGGGACAGGGGGAACTACGAGCAGTACTTC
CASSGDRGNYEQYF
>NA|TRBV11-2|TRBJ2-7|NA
TGTGCCAGCAGCGGGGGGAGCTACCACGAGCAGTACTTC
CASSGGSYHEQYF